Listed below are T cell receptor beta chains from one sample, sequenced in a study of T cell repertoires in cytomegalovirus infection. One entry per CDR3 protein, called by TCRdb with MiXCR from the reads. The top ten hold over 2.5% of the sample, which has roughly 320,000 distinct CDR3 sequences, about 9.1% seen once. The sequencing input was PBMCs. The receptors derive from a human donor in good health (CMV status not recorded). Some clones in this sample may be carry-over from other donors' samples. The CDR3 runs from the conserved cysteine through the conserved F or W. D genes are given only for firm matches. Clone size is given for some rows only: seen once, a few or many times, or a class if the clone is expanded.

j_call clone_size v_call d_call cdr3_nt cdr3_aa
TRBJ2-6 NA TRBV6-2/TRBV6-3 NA TGTGCCAGCAGTTACGGAGGTACGGGGGCCAACGTCCTGACTTTC CASSYGGTGANVLTF
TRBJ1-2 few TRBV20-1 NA TGCAGTGCCGGGGGGGGGCGCGACGGCTATGGCTACACCTTC CSAGGGRDGYGYTF
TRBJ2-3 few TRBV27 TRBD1 TGTGCCAGCAGGACGACAGGGTTCACAGATACGCAGTATTTT CASRTTGFTDTQYF
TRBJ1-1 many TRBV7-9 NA TGTGCCAGCAGCTTGGGCATCGAAGGGGGGCGGACTGAAGCTTTCTTT CASSLGIEGGRTEAFF
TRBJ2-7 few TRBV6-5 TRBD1 TGTGCCAGCGGGTCGGGACAGGGAGCCCAGTACTTC CASGSGQGAQYF
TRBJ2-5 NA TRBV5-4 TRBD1 TGTGCCAGCAGCTTCAGGACAGGGATACAAGAGACCCAGTACTTC CASSFRTGIQETQYF
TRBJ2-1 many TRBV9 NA TGTGCCAGCAGCCCGGACCTCAATGAGCAGTTCTTC CASSPDLNEQFF
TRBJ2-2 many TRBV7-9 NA TGTGCCAGCAGCTACGCAGGGTCGGTCGGGGAGCTGTTTTTT CASSYAGSVGELFF
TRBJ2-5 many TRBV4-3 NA TGCGCCAGCAGCCAAGATAGGACCTTACCAGGGGGGGAGACCCAGTACTTC CASSQDRTLPGGETQYF
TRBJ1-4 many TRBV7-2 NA TGTGCCAGCAGCTTAAGGGGGGGCGGTTTCACTAATGAAAAACTGTTTTTT CASSLRGGGFTNEKLFF
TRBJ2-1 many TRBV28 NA TGTGCCAGCAGGGCCGGAGGCCGGTTTTGGAACAATGAGCAGTTCTTC CASRAGGRFWNNEQFF
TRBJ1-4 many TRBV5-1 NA TGCGCCAGCAGCATGGGAGGGGGATACGAAAAACTGTTTTTT CASSMGGGYEKLFF
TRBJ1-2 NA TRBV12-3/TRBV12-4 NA TGTGCCAGCAGTTCAACCAGGGTAGATGGCTACACCTTC CASSSTRVDGYTF
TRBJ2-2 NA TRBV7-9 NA TGTGCCAGCAGACCAAACAGGGTTAGGAACACCGGGGAGCTGTTTTTT CASRPNRVRNTGELFF
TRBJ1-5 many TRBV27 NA TGTGCCAGCAGTTTGGCGCAAGGGGAGTTTCAGCCCCAGCATTTT CASSLAQGEFQPQHF
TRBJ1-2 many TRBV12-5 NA TGTGCTAGTGGTTTGGGGGGACCCGGCGGCTACACCTTC CASGLGGPGGYTF
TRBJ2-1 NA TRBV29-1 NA TGCAGCGTTGACAGGGGCCTAAATGAGCAGTTCTTC CSVDRGLNEQFF
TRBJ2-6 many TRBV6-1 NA TGTGCCAGCAGGGGCCGTCCTGGGGCCAACGTCCTGACTTTC CASRGRPGANVLTF